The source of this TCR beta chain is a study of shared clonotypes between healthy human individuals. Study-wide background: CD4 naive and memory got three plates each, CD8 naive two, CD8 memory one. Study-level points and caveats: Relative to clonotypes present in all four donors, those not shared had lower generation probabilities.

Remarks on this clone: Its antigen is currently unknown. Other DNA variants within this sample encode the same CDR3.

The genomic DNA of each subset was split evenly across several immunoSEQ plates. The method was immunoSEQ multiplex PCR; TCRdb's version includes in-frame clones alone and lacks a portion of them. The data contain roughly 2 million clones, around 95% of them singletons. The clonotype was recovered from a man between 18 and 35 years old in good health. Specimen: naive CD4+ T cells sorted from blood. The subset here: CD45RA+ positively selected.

This CDR3 reads CATRSSGNTIYF. The CDR3 region has the DNA TGTGCCACGCGGAGCTCTGGAAACACCATATATTTT. The chain has TRBV10-3 and TRBJ1-3; D is unresolved. The germline gives CDR1 ENHRY, CDR2 SYGVKD. The CDR3 consists of 12 residues. Trimming shortened V by 10 bases and J by 0 bases, and 7 bases separated the two germline ends.